This TCR beta chain originates from a study of CD8 T cells in Susac syndrome. Whole-study findings and limits: TCR sequencing and HLA analysis covered a relatively small number of individuals.

Controls matched for age and sex were healthy donors. Per the germline V gene, CDR1 is MGHDK and CDR2 is SYGVNS. The CDR3 runs 12 residues. Between the trimmed V and J ends, which lost 5 bases and 7 bases, there was a span of 11 bases. Of note for this clonotype: The antigen is unknown.

Roughly 0.5 to 1 ug RNA was reverse transcribed with random hexamers. TCR beta CDR3 was amplified by immunoSEQ multiplex PCR. This amplification extended across 54 Vbeta and 13 Jbeta segments. TCRdb fed the immunoSEQ multiplex PCR reads into MiXCR, producing one record per CDR3 protein. The sample holds about 200,000 distinct CDR3 sequences, roughly 94% seen once. The TCR was taken from a human donor in good health. Sequencing was carried out using CD4+ T cells from PBMCs. V usage is TRBV25-1 and J usage is TRBJ1-2, with D possibly TRBD1 on 6 matching bases. CDR3 DNA: TGTGCCAGCAGTATAAAGACAGGTGGCTACACCTTC. Its translation is CASSIKTGGYTF.